This section outlines one T cell receptor (beta chain) sequence together with its context. It has no known antigen specificity. Per-base quality was not reported, and no clone a single base away is much larger than it. These data are taken from a study of blood T cells in healthy people across ages (dated by TCRdb to about 2015). Context from the whole study: In model experiments, template switching captured about one uniquely barcoded TCR beta cDNA molecule for every two T cells. Donors were grouped into four age groups: young (average approximately 15 years), middle-aged (roughly 40), aged (roughly 67) and long-lived (about 90). To avoid experimental bias, donors of different ages were distributed randomly across sequencing lanes. Using deep sequencing normalized with unique cDNA molecular identifiers, the study measured how TCR beta repertoire diversity changes with age. For two donors (one aged 18 to 29 and one aged 80 or older), the study analyzed two additional independent replicas of 1 million unique cDNA reads from the same blood draw.

At the junction V is shortened by 3 bases and J by 7 bases, with 7 bases in between. Looking up the germline V gene yields CDR1 SGHTA and CDR2 FQGTGA. The CDR3 runs 12 amino acids, cysteine and phenylalanine included. Only the CDR3 portion is preserved as DNA: 36 bases, with reading frame beginning at the first base. Broader findings and caveats from the paper: Bulk unsorted PBMC profiling prevented conclusive comparison of naive and antigen-experienced compartments. Compared with the aged group, the long-lived group had more naive CD4+ T cells, fewer expanded clones and increased TCR diversity, suggesting age selection. Estimates of total diversity based on one million sequenced T cells were regarded as lower bounds and as underestimates. Because donor CMV infection status was unknown, age-related changes in expanded clonotypes were potentially confounded. Observed TCR beta diversity per million T cells fell roughly linearly with age, and a significant reduction was already apparent by age roughly 41. A strong correlation was found between observed TCR beta diversity and the percentage of naive T cells measured by flow cytometry.

Preparation of the library involved 5' RACE. Sequencing instrument: Illumina HiSeq 2500. A second PCR of roughly 7 to 11 cycles was performed with a sample-barcoded 5' primer and a J-beta primer mix. A unique molecular identifier was introduced onto each TCR beta cDNA molecule by a template-switch 5' adaptor carrying 12 random nucleotides. Each sample yielded at least 3 million CDR3-containing paired-end reads. All of the RNA was converted into first-strand cDNA using the Mint cDNA synthesis kit, with a TRBC-specific oligonucleotide serving as the primer. Following uracil-DNA glycosylase treatment, a first 18-cycle PCR with universal primers M1SS and BC2_uni_R was performed on all cDNA. The published analysis was carried out like this. Normalization of each sample was performed by random selection of 1 million high-quality reads, each carrying a distinct molecular identifier. Reads with shared molecular identifiers were discarded instead of being binned into consensus sequences. MiTCR, with a Q25 quality threshold and the strictest error-elimination algorithm, was used for CDR3 identification, clonotype clustering and error correction. Lower-bound total TCR beta diversity was estimated with a nonparametric unseen species model using Euler transformation. TCRdb handled the public reads itself, with Q25 trimming in fastp and clone calling in MiXCR, and kept productive beta chains. Rows are combined by CDR3 protein, so each entry shows the most common genes and DNA. The V and J calls reflect TCRdb's pipeline rather than the authors' work. The sample profile shows hundreds of thousands of distinct CDR3 sequences; 22% of them were found once. 22% of the sample is in the top ten clones.

The donors were under 40 Caucasian individuals from Russia, aged roughly 6 to 100 years, who were systemically healthy. Around 10 milliliters of peripheral blood were collected from each donor into EDTA-treated Vacutainer tubes. Ficoll-Paque density-gradient centrifugation was used to isolate PBMCs, with at least 7 million obtained per sample. Trizol reagent was used to extract total RNA from the PBMCs, yielding at least 6 micrograms per sample. For every donor, flow cytometry on a PBMC aliquot measured the percentage of naive CD45RAhigh/CD27high T cells. The sequence joins TRBV7-3 to TRBJ2-1, with TRBD2 perhaps the D gene, on 5 matching bases. The sequencing input was blood. The receptor's source is a man between 65 and 85 years old in good health. The CDR3 in this case is CASSFPGNEQFF. The DNA sequence is as follows: TGTGCCAGCAGCTTCCCGGGAAATGAGCAGTTCTTC.